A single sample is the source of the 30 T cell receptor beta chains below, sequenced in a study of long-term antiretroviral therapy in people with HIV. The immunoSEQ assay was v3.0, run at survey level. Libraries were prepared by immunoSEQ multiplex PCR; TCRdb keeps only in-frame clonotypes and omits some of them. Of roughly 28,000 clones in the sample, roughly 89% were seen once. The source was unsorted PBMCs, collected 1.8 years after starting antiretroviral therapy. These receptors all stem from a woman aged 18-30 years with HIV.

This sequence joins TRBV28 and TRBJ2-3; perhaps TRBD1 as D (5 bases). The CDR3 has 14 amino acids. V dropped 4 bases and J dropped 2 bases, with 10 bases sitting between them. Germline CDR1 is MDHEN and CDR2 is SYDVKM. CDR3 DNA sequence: TGTGCCAGCAGTTATACAGGCTACACAGATACGCAGTATTTT. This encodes CASSYTGYTDTQYF.

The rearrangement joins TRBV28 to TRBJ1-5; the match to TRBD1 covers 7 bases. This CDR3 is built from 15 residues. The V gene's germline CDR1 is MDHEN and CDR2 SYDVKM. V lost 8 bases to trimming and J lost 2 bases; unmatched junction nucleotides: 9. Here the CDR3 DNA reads TGTGCCAGCCGATTCGAACAGGGGCGCAATCAGCCCCAGCATTTT. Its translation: CASRFEQGRNQPQHF.

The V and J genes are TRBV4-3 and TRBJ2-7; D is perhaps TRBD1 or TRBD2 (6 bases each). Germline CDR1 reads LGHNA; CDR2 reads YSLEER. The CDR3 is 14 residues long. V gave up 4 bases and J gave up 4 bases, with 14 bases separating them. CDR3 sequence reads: CASSRGAGRYEQYF. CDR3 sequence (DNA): TGCGCCAGCAGCCGGGGGGCAGGGAGGTACGAGCAGTACTTC.

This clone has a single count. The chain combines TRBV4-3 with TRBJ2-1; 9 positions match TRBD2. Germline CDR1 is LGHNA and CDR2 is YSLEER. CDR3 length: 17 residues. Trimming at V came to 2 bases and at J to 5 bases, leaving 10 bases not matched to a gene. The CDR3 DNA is TGCGCCAGCAGCCAACCGCCGGGGACTAGCTTCCACAATGAGCAGTTCTTC. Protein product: CASSQPPGTSFHNEQFF.

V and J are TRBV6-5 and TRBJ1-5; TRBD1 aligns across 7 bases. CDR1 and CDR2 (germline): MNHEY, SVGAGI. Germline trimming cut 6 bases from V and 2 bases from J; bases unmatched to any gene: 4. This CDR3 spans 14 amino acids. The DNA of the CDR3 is TGTGCCAGCAGACCGACAGGGCGCAATCAGCCCCAGCATTTT. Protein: CASRPTGRNQPQHF.

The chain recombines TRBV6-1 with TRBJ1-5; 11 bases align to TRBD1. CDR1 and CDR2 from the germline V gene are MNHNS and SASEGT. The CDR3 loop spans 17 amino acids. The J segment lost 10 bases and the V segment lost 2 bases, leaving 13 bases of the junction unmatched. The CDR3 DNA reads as TGTGCCAGCAGTGAACCATTCATGGGGACAGGGGGTCGACCCCAGCATTTT. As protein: CASSEPFMGTGGRPQHF.

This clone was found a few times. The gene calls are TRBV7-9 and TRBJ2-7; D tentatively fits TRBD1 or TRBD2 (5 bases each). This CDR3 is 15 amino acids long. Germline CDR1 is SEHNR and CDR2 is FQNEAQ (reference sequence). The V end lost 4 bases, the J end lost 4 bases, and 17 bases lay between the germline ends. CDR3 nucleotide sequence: TGTGCCAGCAGCTCCCGGGACGAGGGTAGATACGAGCAGTACTTC. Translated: CASSSRDEGRYEQYF.

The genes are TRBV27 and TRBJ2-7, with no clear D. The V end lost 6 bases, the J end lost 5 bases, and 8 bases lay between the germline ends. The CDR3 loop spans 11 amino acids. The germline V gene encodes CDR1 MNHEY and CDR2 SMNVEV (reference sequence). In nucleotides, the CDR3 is TGTGCCAGCAGGACCGAGCACGAGCAGTACTTC. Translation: CASRTEHEQYF.

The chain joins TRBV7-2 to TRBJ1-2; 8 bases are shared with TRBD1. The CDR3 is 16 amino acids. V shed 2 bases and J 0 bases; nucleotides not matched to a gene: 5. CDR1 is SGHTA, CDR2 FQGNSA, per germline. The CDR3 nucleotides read TGTGCCAGCAGCTTAAGGCAGGGGGCCCCTAACTATGGCTACACCTTC. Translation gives CASSLRQGAPNYGYTF.

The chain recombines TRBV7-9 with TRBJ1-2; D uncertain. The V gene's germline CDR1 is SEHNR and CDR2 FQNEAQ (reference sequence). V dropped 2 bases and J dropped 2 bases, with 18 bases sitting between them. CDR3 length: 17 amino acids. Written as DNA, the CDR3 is TGTGCCAGCAGCTTAAATCCGTCGGCGGCTTCGAACTATGGCTACACCTTC. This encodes CASSLNPSAASNYGYTF.

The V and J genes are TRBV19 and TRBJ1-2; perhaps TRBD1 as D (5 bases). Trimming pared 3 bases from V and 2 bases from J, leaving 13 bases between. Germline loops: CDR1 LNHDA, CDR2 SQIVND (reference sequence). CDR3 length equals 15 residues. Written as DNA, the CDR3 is TGTGCCAGTAGTATTTCCCGCGGGGACAACTATGGCTACACCTTC. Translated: CASSISRGDNYGYTF.

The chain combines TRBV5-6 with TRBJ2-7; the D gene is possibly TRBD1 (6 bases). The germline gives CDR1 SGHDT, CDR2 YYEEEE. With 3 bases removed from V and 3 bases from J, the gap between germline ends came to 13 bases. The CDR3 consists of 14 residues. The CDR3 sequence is CASSSLDRIYEQYF. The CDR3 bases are TGTGCCAGCAGCTCCCTTGACAGGATCTACGAGCAGTACTTC. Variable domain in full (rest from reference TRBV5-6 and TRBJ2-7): DAGVTQSPTHLIKTRGQQVTLRCSPKSGHDTVSWYQQALGQGPQFIFQYYEEEERQRGNFPDRFSGHQFPNYSSELNVNALLLGDSALYLCASSSLDRIYEQYFGPGTRLTVT.

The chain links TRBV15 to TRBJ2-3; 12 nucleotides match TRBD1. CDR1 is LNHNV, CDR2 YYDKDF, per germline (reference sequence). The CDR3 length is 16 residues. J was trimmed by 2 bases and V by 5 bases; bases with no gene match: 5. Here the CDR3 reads CATSLRDRGPTDTQYF. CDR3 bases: TGTGCCACCAGCTTACGGGACAGGGGGCCCACAGATACGCAGTATTTT.

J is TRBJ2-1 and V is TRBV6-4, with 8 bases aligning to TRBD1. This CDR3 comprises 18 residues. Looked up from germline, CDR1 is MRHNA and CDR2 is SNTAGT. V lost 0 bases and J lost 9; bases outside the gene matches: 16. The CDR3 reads CASSDSSLGDRGRGEQFF. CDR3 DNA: TGTGCCAGCAGTGACTCGAGTCTCGGAGACAGGGGAAGGGGTGAGCAGTTCTTC.

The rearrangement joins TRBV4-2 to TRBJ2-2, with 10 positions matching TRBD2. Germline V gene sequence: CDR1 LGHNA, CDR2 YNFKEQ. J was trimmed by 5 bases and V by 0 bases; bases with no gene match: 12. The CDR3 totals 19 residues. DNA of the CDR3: TGTGCCAGCAGCCAAGAGCGGCTAGCGGGAGAGGTTAGAACCGGGGAGCTGTTTTTT. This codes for CASSQERLAGEVRTGELFF.

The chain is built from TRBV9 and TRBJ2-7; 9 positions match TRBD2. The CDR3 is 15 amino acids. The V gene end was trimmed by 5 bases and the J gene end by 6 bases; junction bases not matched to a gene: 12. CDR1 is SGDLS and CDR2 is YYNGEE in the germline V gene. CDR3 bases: TGTGCCAGCAGTCTCGGGGTAGCGGGAGATGGCGAGCAGTACTTC. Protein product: CASSLGVAGDGEQYF.

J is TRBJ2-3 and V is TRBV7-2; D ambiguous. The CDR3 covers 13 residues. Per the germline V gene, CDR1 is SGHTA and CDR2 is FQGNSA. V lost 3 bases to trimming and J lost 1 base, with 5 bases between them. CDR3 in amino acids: CASSFWGTDTQYF. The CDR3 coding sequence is TGTGCCAGCAGCTTCTGGGGCACAGATACGCAGTATTTT.

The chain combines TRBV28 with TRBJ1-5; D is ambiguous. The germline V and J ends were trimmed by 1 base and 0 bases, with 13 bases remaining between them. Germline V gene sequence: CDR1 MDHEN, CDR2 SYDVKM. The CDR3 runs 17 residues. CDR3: CASSLLMAPYSNQPQHF. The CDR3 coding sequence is TGTGCCAGCAGTTTATTGATGGCACCTTATAGCAATCAGCCCCAGCATTTT.

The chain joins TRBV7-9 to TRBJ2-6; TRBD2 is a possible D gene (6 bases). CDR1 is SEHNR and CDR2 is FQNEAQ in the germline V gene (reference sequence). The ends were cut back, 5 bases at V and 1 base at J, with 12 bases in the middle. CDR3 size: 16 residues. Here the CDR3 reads CASSERASSGANVLTF. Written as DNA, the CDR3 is TGTGCCAGCAGCGAGCGGGCCTCATCTGGGGCCAACGTCCTGACTTTC.

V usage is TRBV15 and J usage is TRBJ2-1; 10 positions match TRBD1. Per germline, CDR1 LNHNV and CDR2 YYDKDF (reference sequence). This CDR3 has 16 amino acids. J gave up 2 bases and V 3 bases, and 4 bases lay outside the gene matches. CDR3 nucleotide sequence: TGTGCCACCAGCAGGGTCGGGACAGGGGCCTACAATGAGCAGTTCTTC. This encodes CATSRVGTGAYNEQFF.

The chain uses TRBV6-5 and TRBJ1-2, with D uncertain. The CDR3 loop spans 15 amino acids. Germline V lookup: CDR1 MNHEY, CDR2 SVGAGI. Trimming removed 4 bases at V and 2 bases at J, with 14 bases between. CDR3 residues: CASSSPTPGNYGYTF. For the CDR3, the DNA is TGTGCCAGCAGTTCCCCAACCCCCGGGAACTATGGCTACACCTTC.

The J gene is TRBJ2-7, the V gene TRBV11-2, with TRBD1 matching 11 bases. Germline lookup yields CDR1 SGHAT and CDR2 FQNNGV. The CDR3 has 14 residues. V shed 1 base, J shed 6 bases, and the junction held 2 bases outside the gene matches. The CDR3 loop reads CASSLGDRGFEQYF. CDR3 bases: TGTGCCAGCAGCTTAGGGGACAGGGGGTTCGAGCAGTACTTC.

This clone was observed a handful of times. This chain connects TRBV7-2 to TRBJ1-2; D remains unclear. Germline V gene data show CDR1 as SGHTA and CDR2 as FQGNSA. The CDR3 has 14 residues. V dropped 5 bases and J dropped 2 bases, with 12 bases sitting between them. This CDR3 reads CASSTQAGNYGYTF. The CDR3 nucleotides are TGTGCCAGCAGCACCCAAGCGGGAAACTATGGCTACACCTTC.

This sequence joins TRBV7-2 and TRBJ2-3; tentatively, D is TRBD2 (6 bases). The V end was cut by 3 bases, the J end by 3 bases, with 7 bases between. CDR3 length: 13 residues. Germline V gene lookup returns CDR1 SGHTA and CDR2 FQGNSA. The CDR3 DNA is TGTGCCAGCAGCTTGCGGGATACAGATACGCAGTATTTT. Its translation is CASSLRDTDTQYF. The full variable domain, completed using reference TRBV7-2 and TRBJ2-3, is GAGVSQSPSNKVTEKGKDVELRCDPISGHTALYWYRQSLGQGLEFLIYFQGNSAPDKSGLPSDRFSAERTGGSVSTLTIQRTQQEDSAVYLCASSLRDTDTQYFGPGTRLTVL.

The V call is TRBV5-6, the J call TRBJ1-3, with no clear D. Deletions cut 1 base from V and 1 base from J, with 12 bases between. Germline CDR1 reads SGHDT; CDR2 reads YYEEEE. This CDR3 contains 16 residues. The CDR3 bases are TGTGCCAGCAGCTTGCCTCACCTAGATTCTGGAAACACCATATATTTT. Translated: CASSLPHLDSGNTIYF.

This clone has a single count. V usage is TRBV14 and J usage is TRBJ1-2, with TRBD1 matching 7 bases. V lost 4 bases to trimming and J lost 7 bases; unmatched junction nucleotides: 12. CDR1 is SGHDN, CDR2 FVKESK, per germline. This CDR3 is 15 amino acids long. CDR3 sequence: CASSLETGSSAGYTF. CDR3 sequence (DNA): TGTGCCAGCAGCCTCGAGACAGGGTCCAGTGCTGGCTACACCTTC.

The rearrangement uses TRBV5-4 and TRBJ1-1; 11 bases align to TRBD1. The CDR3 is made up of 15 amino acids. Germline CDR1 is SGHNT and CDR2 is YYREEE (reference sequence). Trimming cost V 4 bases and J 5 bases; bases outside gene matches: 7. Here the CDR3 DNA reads TGTGCCAGCAGCGGGGGACAGGGGGGTGGAACTGAAGCTTTCTTT. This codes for CASSGGQGGGTEAFF.

The CDR3, as DNA: TGTGCCAGCAGCCCGCGCCCCTCGAGAGGACTAGCGCCAATCCAGTTCTTC. This gives the protein CASSPRPSRGLAPIQFF. The J gene is TRBJ2-1, the V gene TRBV11-3, with 9 bases that match TRBD2. V gave up 5 bases and J gave up 13 bases; unmatched junction bases: 21. Germline CDR1 and CDR2: SGHNT and YENEEA. CDR3 length: 17 amino acids.

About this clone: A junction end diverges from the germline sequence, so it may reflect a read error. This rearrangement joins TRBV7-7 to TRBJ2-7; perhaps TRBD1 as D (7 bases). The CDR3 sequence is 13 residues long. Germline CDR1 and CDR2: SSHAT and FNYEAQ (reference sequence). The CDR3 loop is CASSPQGGYEQYF. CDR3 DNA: TGTGCTAGCAGCCCCCAGGGGGGCTACGAGCAGTACTTC.

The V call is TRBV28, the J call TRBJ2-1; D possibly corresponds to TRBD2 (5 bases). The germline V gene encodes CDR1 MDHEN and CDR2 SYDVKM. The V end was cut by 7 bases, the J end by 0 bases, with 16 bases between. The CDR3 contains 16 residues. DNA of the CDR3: TGTGCCAGCAACACGCGGGCCCTTTTCTCCTACAATGAGCAGTTCTTC. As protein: CASNTRALFSYNEQFF.